The clone carrying this TCR beta chain has more than one count but fewer than ten. Its matching antigen is unknown. Next came a second PCR, run for about 7 to 11 cycles, which used a sample-barcoded 5' primer along with a J-beta primer mix. TCRdb ran MiXCR on the 5' RACE reads and lists one entry per CDR3 protein. Of over 550,000 distinct CDR3 sequences listed, about 30% are singletons. The entry originates in a study of blood T cells in healthy people across ages. General study results and limits: Naive T cell percentage and TCR beta diversity correlated strongly.

Germline V gene lookup returns CDR1 MNHNY and CDR2 SVGAGI (reference sequence). Losses at the gene ends were 5 bases for V and 5 bases for J; bases not matched to a gene: 9. There are 15 residues in the CDR3. The material sequenced was blood. This TCR was sampled from a woman older than 75 in good health. The chain joins TRBV6-6 to TRBJ1-1, with 9 bases fitting TRBD1. CDR3 region: CASSQKQGAQTEAFF. The CDR3 DNA sequence: TGTGCCAGCAGTCAGAAACAGGGGGCGCAGACTGAAGCTTTCTTT.